Each of the 14 T cell receptor beta chains below was sequenced from the same sample in a study of graft-versus-host responses after intestinal transplantation. Their cognate antigens are unknown. This table comes from immunoSEQ multiplex PCR, and its TCRdb copy is limited to in-frame clones, with some not included. Of about 70,000 clones in the sample, roughly 90% were seen once. The input for sequencing was unstimulated CD8+ T cells sorted from spleen or lymph node cells, taken before transplant. These receptors all stem from a human donor who was the organ donor for an intestinal transplant.

In its sample, this clone was seen once. CDR3 in amino acids: CASSRGAASTDTQYF. CDR3 DNA: TGTGCCAGCAGCCGGGGGGCGGCTAGCACAGATACGCAGTATTTT. The V and J genes are TRBV7-9 and TRBJ2-3, with D tentatively TRBD2 (7 bases). Germline CDR1 SEHNR, CDR2 FQNEAQ (reference sequence). V lost 5 bases and J lost 0, with 12 bases in between. This CDR3 contains 15 residues.

The chain is built from TRBV2 and TRBJ2-1; D is unresolved. The length of the CDR3 is 11 residues. The ends were cut back, 8 bases at V and 8 bases at J, with 10 bases in the middle. Germline values: CDR1 SNHLY, CDR2 FYNNEI. CDR3 region: CASDQQYEQFF. CDR3 sequence (DNA): TGTGCCAGCGATCAACAGTATGAGCAGTTCTTC.

This chain joins TRBV7-6 and TRBJ1-6, with D perhaps TRBD1 (6 bases). Between the trimmed V and J ends, which lost 5 bases and 0 bases, there was a span of 20 bases. There are 19 residues in the CDR3. CDR1 SGHVS and CDR2 FNYEAQ come from the germline V gene. This CDR3 is CASSPLRTAKSSYNSPLHF. The CDR3 region has the DNA TGTGCCAGCAGCCCTCTACGGACAGCCAAGAGCTCCTATAATTCACCCCTCCACTTT.

The chain recombines TRBV28 with TRBJ2-7; tentatively, D is TRBD1 (7 bases). Germline CDR1 and CDR2: MDHEN and SYDVKM. The length of the CDR3 is 17 residues. V was clipped by 6 bases and J by 2 bases, with 23 bases between them. The CDR3 DNA reads as TGTGCCAGCAGCCCGGGAGTGGGACAGCTCCGTGCCTACGAGCAGTACGTC. Protein sequence: CASSPGVGQLRAYEQYV.

This clone was observed a few times. The chain links TRBV5-6 to TRBJ1-5; a possible D gene is TRBD1 (6 bases). This CDR3 has 14 amino acids. Trimming took off 4 bases at V and 6 bases at J, with 14 bases between the two ends. Germline values: CDR1 SGHDT, CDR2 YYEEEE. CDR3 nucleotides: TGTGCCAGCAGCCCACAGGGACTAGGTCAGCCCCAGCATTTT. It is translated as CASSPQGLGQPQHF.

The V and J genes are TRBV6-5 and TRBJ2-1; no definite D call. The CDR3 extends over 13 amino acids. Trimming took off 6 bases at V and 4 bases at J, with 10 bases between the two ends. Germline V gene lookup returns CDR1 MNHEY and CDR2 SVGAGI. The CDR3 DNA reads as TGTGCCAGCAGCAGCTCCAGGTACAATGAGCAGTTCTTC. Its translation is CASSSSRYNEQFF.

This clone turned up a few times. This chain uses TRBV4-3 with TRBJ1-2, with a tentative D call TRBD1 (5 bases). This CDR3 has 14 amino acids. Germline values: CDR1 LGHNA, CDR2 YSLEER. Deletions cut 0 bases from V and 0 bases from J, with 5 bases between. CDR3 bases: TGCGCCAGCAGCCAAGACAGGGCTAACTATGGCTACACCTTC. It yields the protein CASSQDRANYGYTF.

The rearrangement links TRBV6-5 to TRBJ2-1; 12 bases are shared with TRBD1. The trim removed 4 bases at V and 6 bases at J, leaving 7 bases unmatched. The CDR3 is 16 amino acids. From germline, CDR1 is MNHEY and CDR2 SVGAGI. Here the CDR3 reads CASSWGDRGHGNEQFF. CDR3 nucleotides: TGTGCCAGCAGTTGGGGGGACAGGGGGCACGGCAATGAGCAGTTCTTC.

V usage is TRBV18 and J usage is TRBJ1-5; 10 bases align to TRBD1. J gave up 4 bases and V 5 bases, and 11 bases lay outside the gene matches. From germline, CDR1 is KGHSH and CDR2 LQKENI. The CDR3 totals 17 residues. The CDR3 sequence: CASSEDRGATWNQPQHF. CDR3 bases: TGTGCCAGCTCAGAGGACAGGGGGGCAACCTGGAATCAGCCCCAGCATTTT.

The V and J genes are TRBV5-6 and TRBJ2-2, with D maybe TRBD1 (5 bases). Trimming pared 4 bases from V and 0 bases from J, leaving 13 bases between. The germline CDR1 and CDR2 sequences are SGHDT and YYEEEE. This CDR3 is built from 16 residues. In nucleotides, the CDR3 is TGTGCCAGCAGCCTACCAGGGTTCGCGAACACCGGGGAGCTGTTTTTT. Translated, it gives CASSLPGFANTGELFF. Looking up the rest from reference TRBV5-6 and TRBJ2-2 gives the full variable domain: DAGVTQSPTHLIKTRGQQVTLRCSPKSGHDTVSWYQQALGQGPQFIFQYYEEEERQRGNFPDRFSGHQFPNYSSELNVNALLLGDSALYLCASSLPGFANTGELFFGEGSRLTVL.

The V and J genes are TRBV2 and TRBJ2-5; 8 bases fit TRBD2. J lost 5 bases, V lost 10 bases, and 6 bases had no gene match. This CDR3 is built from 12 residues. Germline lookup yields CDR1 SNHLY and CDR2 FYNNEI. The CDR3: CAISGAGETQYF. The CDR3 DNA reads as TGTGCCATTAGCGGGGCTGGGGAGACCCAGTACTTC.

This clone is a singleton in its sample. The chain combines TRBV6-6 with TRBJ1-2; 8 bases are a match to TRBD1. CDR3 length: 16 residues. The junction had 13 bases not matched to a gene; V was cut back by 2 bases and J by 8 bases. Germline-derived CDR1 and CDR2 are MNHNY and SVGAGI (reference sequence). The CDR3 DNA sequence: TGTGCCAGCAGTTACCTCTCTCCGGACAGGGAAGGAGGCTACACCTTC. Its translation: CASSYLSPDREGGYTF.

The chain carries TRBV27 and TRBJ1-1, with D possibly matching TRBD1 (5 bases). The CDR3 loop spans 14 amino acids. Trimming removed 7 bases from V and 4 bases from J, with 16 bases in between. Germline lookup yields CDR1 MNHEY and CDR2 SMNVEV (reference sequence). CDR3 amino acids: CASTHLGGSTEAFF. The CDR3 DNA sequence: TGTGCCAGCACCCACCTCGGGGGAAGCACTGAAGCTTTCTTT.

The chain uses TRBV2 and TRBJ1-4; 10 bases map to TRBD1. The CDR3 covers 15 residues. Germline CDR1 reads SNHLY; CDR2 reads FYNNEI. V gave up 2 bases and J gave up 8 bases; unmatched junction bases: 5. CDR3 residues: CASSESGQGNEKLFF. Written as DNA, the CDR3 is TGTGCCAGCAGTGAATCGGGACAGGGGAACGAAAAACTGTTTTTT. Using reference TRBV2 and TRBJ1-4 for the parts outside the CDR3, the full variable domain is EPEVTQTPSHQVTQMGQEVILRCVPISNHLYFYWYRQILGQKVEFLVSFYNNEISEKSEIFDDQFSVERPDGSNFTLKIRSTKLEDSAMYFCASSESGQGNEKLFFGSGTQLSVL.